Listed here are 27 T cell receptor beta chains from one sample, sequenced in a study of monozygotic twins with inflammatory bowel disease. For each CDR3 protein, TCRdb gives one entry from its re-call of the 5' RACE reads, without DNA. The sample totals 150,000 to 200,000 distinct CDR3 sequences. Sequenced: blood. These receptor sequences come from a human donor with ulcerative colitis or Crohn's disease, or a healthy co-twin of an affected twin (not recorded which).

CDR3 sequence: CASSSSAGWGTEAFF. The chain links TRBV5-1 to TRBJ1-1; the D call from TCRdb, TRBD1, cannot be confirmed without DNA. The germline V gene encodes CDR1 SGHRS and CDR2 YFSETQ. The CDR3 is 15 residues long.

The chain couples TRBV6-2 or TRBV6-3 to TRBJ2-7; the TRBD1 assignment by TCRdb is unverifiable without DNA. The germline CDR1 and CDR2 sequences are MNHEY and SVGEGT. This CDR3 has 15 amino acids. This CDR3 is CASSGTGGMSYEQYF.

The V and J genes are TRBV5-8 and TRBJ2-1; TCRdb proposes TRBD2, but this gene call is untestable without DNA. CDR3 size: 12 residues. The V gene's germline CDR1 is SGHTS and CDR2 YDEGEE. The CDR3 sequence is CASSFFSGLADF.

The chain is built from TRBV29-1 and TRBJ1-1; TCRdb's D call of TRBD1 is untestable without DNA. Germline CDR1 and CDR2: SQVTM and ANQGSEA. The CDR3 covers 14 residues. The CDR3 reads CSVWSRGGGTEAFF.

This sequence joins TRBV11-2 and TRBJ2-1; TCRdb names TRBD2, which stays unverified in the absence of DNA. The germline V gene has CDR1 SGHAT and CDR2 FQNNGV. This CDR3 comprises 16 residues. CDR3 protein: CASSLEPSGGPRGRFF.

Here the CDR3 reads CASSGTGSGQETQYF. The chain links TRBV4-1 to TRBJ2-5; the TRBD2 assignment by TCRdb is unverifiable without DNA. CDR1 is MGHRA, CDR2 YSYEKL, per germline. This CDR3 is built from 15 residues.

The rearrangement uses TRBV28 and TRBJ1-1; the D call of TRBD1 rests on TCRdb alone, since no DNA is present to check it. CDR1 MDHEN and CDR2 SYDVKM come from the germline V gene. This CDR3 is built from 16 residues. CDR3 protein: CASSLLSGIDGPEAFF. The full variable domain, rest sourced from reference TRBV28 and TRBJ1-1, is DVKVTQSSRYLVKRTGEKVFLECVQDMDHENMFWYRQDPGLGLRLIYFSYDVKMKEKGDIPEGYSVSREKKERFSLILESASTNQTSMYLCASSLLSGIDGPEAFFGQGTRLTVV.

V and J are TRBV5-1 and TRBJ2-3; TCRdb picks TRBD2, but there is no DNA to check that call. CDR1 is SGHRS, CDR2 YFSETQ, per germline. The length of the CDR3 is 15 residues. The chain's CDR3 is CASSLEGQGPDTQYF.

The gene calls are TRBV5-4 and TRBJ2-5; the D call of TRBD2 rests on TCRdb alone, since no DNA is present to check it. CDR3 length: 16 residues. CDR1 is SGHNT, CDR2 YYREEE, per germline (reference sequence). The CDR3 loop is CASSPGLAGLQETQYF.

The rearrangement joins TRBV11-1 to TRBJ2-7. The V gene's germline CDR1 is SGHAT and CDR2 FQDESV (reference sequence). The CDR3 consists of 15 residues. This CDR3 reads CASSLRSDFSYEQYF.

The V call is TRBV5-1, the J call TRBJ2-5. This CDR3 has 13 residues. Germline CDR1 SGHRS, CDR2 YFSETQ. Here the CDR3 reads CASSESFQETQYF.

The CDR3 region is CASSPPGRLYNEQFF. The V and J genes are TRBV5-4 and TRBJ2-1; TCRdb picks TRBD1, but there is no DNA to check that call. Germline V gene data show CDR1 as SGHNT and CDR2 as YYREEE (reference sequence). This CDR3 has 15 residues.

The V call is TRBV5-4, the J call TRBJ2-7; absent DNA, TCRdb's TRBD2 call cannot be checked. The CDR3 contains 16 residues. The germline gives CDR1 SGHNT, CDR2 YYREEE (reference sequence). This chain's CDR3 is CASSLGSSGAAYEQYF.

This chain joins TRBV6-6 and TRBJ1-1; the D call from TCRdb, TRBD1, cannot be confirmed without DNA. Germline values: CDR1 MNHNY, CDR2 SVGAGI (reference sequence). The CDR3 consists of 11 residues. The CDR3 sequence: CASKGAGEAFF.

V usage is TRBV4-3 and J usage is TRBJ2-1. The V gene's germline CDR1 is LGHNA and CDR2 YSLEER. This CDR3 is 16 amino acids long. CDR3 residues: CASSQDPRSSYNEQFF.

This chain uses TRBV20-1 with TRBJ2-1; as DNA is missing, the TRBD2 call by TCRdb cannot be tested. CDR1 DFQATT and CDR2 SNEGSKA come from the germline V gene (reference sequence). This CDR3 is built from 16 residues. The CDR3 protein is CSALAGRGSSYNEQFF.

The chain couples TRBV4-3 to TRBJ2-3. The CDR3 has 16 residues. Germline loops: CDR1 LGHNA, CDR2 YSLEER. The CDR3 region is CASSQEAPHSTDTQYF.

V gene TRBV5-6 combines with J gene TRBJ2-5; TCRdb reports TRBD1, a call that lacks DNA to check it against. The CDR3 covers 16 residues. The germline V gene has CDR1 SGHDT and CDR2 YYEEEE. The CDR3 sequence is CASSWGTGTGGETQYF.

The CDR3 region is CASSLVGTGSADEQFF. This chain links TRBV7-6 with TRBJ2-1; no DNA is available, so the TRBD1 call from TCRdb remains unchecked. Germline CDR1 SGHVS, CDR2 FNYEAQ. This CDR3 is 16 amino acids long.

The chain links TRBV11-1 to TRBJ2-3; TCRdb outputs TRBD2, but without DNA this stays unchecked. The CDR3 length is 15 residues. Germline V gives CDR1 SGHAT, CDR2 FQDESV (reference sequence). CDR3 loop: CASSNGLAGEDTQYF.

The chain joins TRBV5-1 to TRBJ2-5; checking the TCRdb D call of TRBD1 is not possible without DNA. The CDR3 has 15 residues. The germline V gene encodes CDR1 SGHRS and CDR2 YFSETQ. The CDR3 protein is CASSLGSTGGETQYF.

The rearrangement uses TRBV24-1 and TRBJ2-5; TCRdb indicates TRBD1, and absent DNA this call remains unverified. The CDR3 sequence is 16 residues long. Looked up from germline, CDR1 is KGHDR and CDR2 is SFDVKD. This CDR3 is CATSDQRDRTQETQYF.

The rearrangement uses TRBV11-2 and TRBJ2-1. CDR1 and CDR2 from the germline V gene are SGHAT and FQNNGV. This CDR3 region has 13 residues. The CDR3 spells CASSLDFYNEQFF.

The chain employs TRBV18 and TRBJ2-7. The CDR3 loop spans 13 amino acids. In germline, CDR1 is KGHSH, CDR2 LQKENI. Here the CDR3 reads CASSPLSTGEQYF.

This chain's CDR3 is CASNSDRVAGGEQFF. The gene calls are TRBV19 and TRBJ2-1; TCRdb indicates TRBD2, and absent DNA this call remains unverified. The CDR3 sequence is 15 residues long. Germline V gene lookup returns CDR1 LNHDA and CDR2 SQIVND (reference sequence).

V and J are TRBV11-2 and TRBJ2-1; TCRdb reports TRBD1, a call that lacks DNA to check it against. This CDR3 is built from 12 residues. Germline values: CDR1 SGHAT, CDR2 FQNNGV. CDR3 in amino acids: CASSPMGREQFF. The full variable domain, with the rest looked up from reference TRBV11-2 and TRBJ2-1, is EAGVAQSPRYKIIEKRQSVAFWCNPISGHATLYWYQQILGQGPKLLIQFQNNGVVDDSQLPKDRFSAERLKGVDSTLKIQPAKLEDSAVYLCASSPMGREQFFGPGTRLTVL.

The V call is TRBV20-1, the J call TRBJ2-3; checking the TCRdb D call of TRBD1 is not possible without DNA. Germline CDR1 and CDR2: DFQATT and SNEGSKA (reference sequence). The CDR3 covers 14 residues. The CDR3 loop is CSATGGGGTDTQYF.